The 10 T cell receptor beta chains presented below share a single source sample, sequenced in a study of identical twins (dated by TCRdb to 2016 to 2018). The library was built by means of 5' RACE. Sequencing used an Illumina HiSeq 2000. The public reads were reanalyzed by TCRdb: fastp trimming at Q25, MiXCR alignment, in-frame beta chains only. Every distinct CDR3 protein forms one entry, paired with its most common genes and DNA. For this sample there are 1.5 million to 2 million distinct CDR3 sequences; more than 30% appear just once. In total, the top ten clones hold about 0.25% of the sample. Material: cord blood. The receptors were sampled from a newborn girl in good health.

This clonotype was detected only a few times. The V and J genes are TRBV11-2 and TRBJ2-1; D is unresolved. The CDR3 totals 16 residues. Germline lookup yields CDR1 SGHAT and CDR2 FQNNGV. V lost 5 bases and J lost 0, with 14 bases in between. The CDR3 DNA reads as TGTGCCAGCAGCGGTCAGCGCCTCAGCTCCTACAATGAGCAGTTCTTC. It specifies CASSGQRLSSYNEQFF.

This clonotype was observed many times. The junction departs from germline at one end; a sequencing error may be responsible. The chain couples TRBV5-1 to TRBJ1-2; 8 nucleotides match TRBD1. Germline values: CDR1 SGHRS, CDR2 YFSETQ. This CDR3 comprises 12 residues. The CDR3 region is CASSLDRGGYTF. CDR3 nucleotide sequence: TGTGCCAGCAGCTTAGACAGGGGTGGCTACACCTTC.

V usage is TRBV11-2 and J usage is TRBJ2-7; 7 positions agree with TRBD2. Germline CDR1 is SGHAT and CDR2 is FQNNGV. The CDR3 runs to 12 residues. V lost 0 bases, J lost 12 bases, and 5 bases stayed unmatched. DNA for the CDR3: TGTGCCAGCAGCTTAGATCCCGGGACTACGTACTTC. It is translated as CASSLDPGTTYF.

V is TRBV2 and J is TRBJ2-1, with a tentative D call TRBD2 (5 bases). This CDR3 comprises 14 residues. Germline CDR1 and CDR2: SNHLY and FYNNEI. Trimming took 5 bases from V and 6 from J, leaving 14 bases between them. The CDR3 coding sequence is TGTGCCAGCAGTCCCGAAGGCCTAGCCAATGAGCAGTTCTTC. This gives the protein CASSPEGLANEQFF.

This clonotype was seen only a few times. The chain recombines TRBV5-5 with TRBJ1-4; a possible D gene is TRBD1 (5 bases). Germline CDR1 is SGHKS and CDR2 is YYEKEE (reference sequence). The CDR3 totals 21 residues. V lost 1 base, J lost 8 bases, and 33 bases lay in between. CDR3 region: CASSLTNQRQFHPSEWEKLFF. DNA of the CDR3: TGTGCCAGCAGCTTGACAAACCAACGACAGTTTCACCCCTCTGAGTGGGAAAAACTGTTTTTT. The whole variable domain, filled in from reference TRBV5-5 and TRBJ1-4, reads DAGVTQSPTHLIKTRGQQVTLRCSPISGHKSVSWYQQVLGQGPQFIFQYYEKEERGRGNFPDRFSARQFPNYSSELNVNALLLGDSALYLCASSLTNQRQFHPSEWEKLFFGSGTQLSVL.

CDR3 region: CASTEWGRAQETQYF. DNA for the CDR3: TGTGCCAGCACCGAGTGGGGGAGGGCCCAGGAGACCCAGTACTTC. The chain employs TRBV6-2 or TRBV6-3 and TRBJ2-5; TRBD2 matches at 7 bases. The CDR3 has 15 residues. Germline trimming cut 7 bases from V and 5 bases from J; bases unmatched to any gene: 13. Germline CDR1 reads MNHEY; CDR2 reads SVGEGT.

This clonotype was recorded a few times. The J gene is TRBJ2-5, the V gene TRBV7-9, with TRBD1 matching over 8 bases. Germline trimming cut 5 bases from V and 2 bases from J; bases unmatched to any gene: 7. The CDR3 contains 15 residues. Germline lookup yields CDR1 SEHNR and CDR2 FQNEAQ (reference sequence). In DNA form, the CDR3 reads TGTGCCAGCAGCACTCGACAGGGGCAGCAAGAGACCCAGTACTTC. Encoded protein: CASSTRQGQQETQYF. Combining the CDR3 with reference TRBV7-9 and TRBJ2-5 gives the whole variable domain DTGVSQNPRHKITKRGQNVTFRCDPISEHNRLYWYRQTLGQGPEFLTYFQNEAQLEKSRLLSDRFSAERPKGSFSTLEIQRTEQGDSAMYLCASSTRQGQQETQYFGPGTRLLVL.

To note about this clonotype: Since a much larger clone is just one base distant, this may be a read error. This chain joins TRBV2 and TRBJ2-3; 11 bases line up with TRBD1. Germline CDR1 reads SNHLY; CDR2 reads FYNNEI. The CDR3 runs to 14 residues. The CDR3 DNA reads TGTGCCGGCAGTGGACAGGGGGCCACAGATACGCAGTATTTT. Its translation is CAGSGQGATDTQYF.

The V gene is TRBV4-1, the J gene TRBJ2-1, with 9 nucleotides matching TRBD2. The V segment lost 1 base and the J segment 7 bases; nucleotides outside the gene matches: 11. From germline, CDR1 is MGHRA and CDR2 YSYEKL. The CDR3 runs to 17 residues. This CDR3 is CASSQAYLAGAGNEQFF. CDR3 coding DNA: TGCGCCAGCAGCCAAGCGTACTTAGCGGGAGCAGGGAATGAGCAGTTCTTC.

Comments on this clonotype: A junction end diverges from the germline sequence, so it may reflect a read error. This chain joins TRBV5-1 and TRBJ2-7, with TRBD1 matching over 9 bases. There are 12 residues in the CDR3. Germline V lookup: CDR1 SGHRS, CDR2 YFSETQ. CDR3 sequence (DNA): TGCGCCAGCAGCATACAGGGGGCCGAGCGGTACTTC. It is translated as CASSIQGAERYF.